Listed below are T cell receptor beta chains from one sample, sequenced in a study of neurological immune-mediated disorders. TCRdb re-analysed the 5' RACE reads in MiXCR, keeping a single row per CDR3 protein. The sample holds more than 70,000 distinct CDR3 sequences, 17% seen once. The sequenced sample consisted of PBMCs. The receptors derive from a woman aged 40 to 50 in good health. CDR3s include the opening cysteine and the closing phenylalanine or tryptophan. D genes are given only for firm matches. Clone sizes are given selectively: once, few, many, or a class where the clone is expanded.

cdr3_length,d_call,clone_size,j_call,v_call,cdr3_aa,cdr3_nt
14,-,-,TRBJ2-5,TRBV2,CASSHHQLQETQYF,TGTGCCAGCAGTCACCATCAGCTCCAAGAGACCCAGTACTTC
13,TRBD1,many,TRBJ2-1,TRBV12-3/TRBV12-4,CANSYSRDSEQFF,TGTGCCAACAGTTACTCCCGGGACAGTGAGCAGTTCTTC
14,-,many,TRBJ1-1,TRBV6-2/TRBV6-3,CASSTRGGWTEAFF,TGTGCCAGCAGTACCCGAGGAGGGTGGACTGAAGCTTTCTTT
13,-,many,TRBJ2-2,TRBV6-5,CASSSRGSGELFF,TGTGCCAGCAGTTCACGGGGGTCCGGGGAGCTGTTTTTT
15,-,many,TRBJ1-6,TRBV6-5,CASSYRKGARSPLHF,TGTGCCAGCAGTTACCGGAAGGGTGCGAGGTCACCCCTCCACTTT
15,-,many,TRBJ1-2,TRBV12-3/TRBV12-4,CASSLMAGENYGYTF,TGTGCCAGCAGTTTAATGGCAGGGGAAAACTATGGCTACACCTTC
17,-,many,TRBJ1-4,TRBV7-8,CASSSQWGATTNEKLFF,TGTGCCAGCAGCTCTCAATGGGGGGCAACAACTAATGAAAAACTGTTTTTT
13,-,many,TRBJ2-1,TRBV20-1,CSVMLGADNEQFF,TGCAGTGTAATGTTGGGGGCAGACAATGAGCAGTTCTTC
14,TRBD2,-,TRBJ2-7,TRBV5-1,CASGPGGADYEQYF,TGCGCCAGCGGTCCCGGGGGGGCCGACTACGAGCAGTACTTC
17,TRBD2,many,TRBJ2-1,TRBV20-1,CSARSLAGANSYNEQFF,TGCAGTGCTAGATCACTAGCGGGGGCCAACTCCTACAATGAGCAGTTCTTC
14,-,many,TRBJ1-1,TRBV2,CASSERQMNTEAFF,TGTGCCAGCAGTGAAAGACAGATGAACACTGAAGCTTTCTTT
14,TRBD1,few,TRBJ1-1,TRBV9,CASSAYRGNTEAFF,TGTGCCAGCAGCGCCTACAGGGGAAACACTGAAGCTTTCTTT
16,-,many,TRBJ2-7,TRBV12-3/TRBV12-4,CASSPAESGTSYEQYF,TGTGCCAGCAGTCCCGCCGAATCAGGTACCTCCTACGAGCAGTACTTC
13,-,many,TRBJ2-3,TRBV11-1,CASGRDGGDTQYF,TGTGCCAGCGGGCGGGACGGAGGAGATACGCAGTATTTT
13,TRBD2,many,TRBJ2-1,TRBV6-2/TRBV6-3,CASRWTSTKQQFF,TGTGCCAGCAGATGGACTAGTACGAAGCAGCAGTTCTTC
14,-,-,TRBJ1-6,TRBV20-1,CSAREGSYNSPLHF,TGCAGTGCTAGAGAAGGGTCTTATAATTCACCCCTCCACTTT
12,-,-,TRBJ2-3,TRBV24-1,CSIGTSTDTQYF,TGTTCCATCGGGACTAGCACAGATACGCAGTATTTT
17,-,many,TRBJ1-1,TRBV4-3,CASSHASWTAPYTEAFF,TGCGCCAGCAGCCACGCCTCCTGGACGGCCCCTTACACTGAAGCTTTCTTT
14,TRBD1,many,TRBJ2-1,TRBV7-2,CASSLEARGNEQFF,TGTGCCAGCAGCTTAGAAGCCAGGGGGAATGAGCAGTTCTTC
14,-,few,TRBJ2-3,TRBV7-9,CASIPSGAGDTQYF,TGTGCCAGCATCCCAAGCGGTGCGGGGGATACGCAGTATTTT
13,-,many,TRBJ2-5,TRBV7-2,CASSSGRQETQYF,TGTGCCAGCAGTTCCGGGAGACAAGAGACCCAGTACTTC
19,TRBD2,many,TRBJ2-3,TRBV20-1,CSAPSVASGGGGVADTQYF,TGCAGTGCTCCGTCCGTAGCTAGCGGGGGGGGAGGGGTAGCAGATACGCAGTATTTT
14,-,large,TRBJ2-5,TRBV20-1,CSHFRSLGGETQYF,TGTTCCCACTTTAGATCCCTCGGGGGAGAGACCCAGTACTTC
16,-,-,TRBJ1-1,TRBV5-1,CASMVISGVPNTEAFF,TGCGCCAGCATGGTGATTTCAGGGGTCCCGAACACTGAAGCTTTCTTT
14,TRBD1,-,TRBJ2-5,TRBV5-1,CASSQQGFGETQYF,TGCGCCAGCAGCCAACAGGGGTTTGGAGAGACCCAGTACTTC
13,-,many,TRBJ1-6,TRBV5-5,CASSLEVPSPLHF,TGTGCCAGCAGCTTGGAGGTGCCCTCACCCCTCCACTTT
14,TRBD1,many,TRBJ1-2,TRBV7-8,CASSASTDRVGYTF,TGTGCCAGCAGCGCATCAACGGACAGGGTTGGCTACACCTTC
13,-,many,TRBJ1-2,TRBV12-3/TRBV12-4,CACSVSGNYGDTF,TGTGCCTGCAGTGTGTCAGGGAACTATGGCGACACCTTC
14,-,many,TRBJ2-2,TRBV9,CASSGDTGTGELFF,TGTGCCAGCAGCGGGGACACTGGAACCGGGGAGCTGTTTTTT
15,-,few,TRBJ2-7,TRBV7-6,CASSSPGRGNYEKYF,TGTGCCAGCAGCTCCCCTGGTAGGGGTAACTACGAGAAGTACTTC
13,-,many,TRBJ2-1,TRBV20-1,CSATRETGDEQFF,TGCAGTGCCACCCGGGAAACCGGGGATGAGCAGTTCTTC